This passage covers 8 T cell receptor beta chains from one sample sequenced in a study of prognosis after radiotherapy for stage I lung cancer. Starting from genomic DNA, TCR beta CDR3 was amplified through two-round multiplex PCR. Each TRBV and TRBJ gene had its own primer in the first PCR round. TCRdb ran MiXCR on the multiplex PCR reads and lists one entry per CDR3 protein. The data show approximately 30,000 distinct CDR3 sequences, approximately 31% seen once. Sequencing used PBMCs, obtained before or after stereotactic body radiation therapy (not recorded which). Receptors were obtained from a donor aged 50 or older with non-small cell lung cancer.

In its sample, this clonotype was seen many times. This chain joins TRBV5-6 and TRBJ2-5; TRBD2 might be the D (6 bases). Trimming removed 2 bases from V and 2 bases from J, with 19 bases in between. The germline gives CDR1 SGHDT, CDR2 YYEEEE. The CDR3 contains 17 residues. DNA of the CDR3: TGTGCCAGCAGCTTAATTTTCGGGTTGGGAGGACAAGAGACCCAGTACTTC. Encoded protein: CASSLIFGLGGQETQYF. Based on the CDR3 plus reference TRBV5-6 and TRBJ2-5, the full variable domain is DAGVTQSPTHLIKTRGQQVTLRCSPKSGHDTVSWYQQALGQGPQFIFQYYEEEERQRGNFPDRFSGHQFPNYSSELNVNALLLGDSALYLCASSLIFGLGGQETQYFGPGTRLLVL.

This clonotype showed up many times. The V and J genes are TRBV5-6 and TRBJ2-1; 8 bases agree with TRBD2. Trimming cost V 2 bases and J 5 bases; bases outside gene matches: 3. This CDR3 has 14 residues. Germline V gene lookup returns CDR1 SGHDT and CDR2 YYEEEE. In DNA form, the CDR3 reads TGTGCCAGCAGCTTTAGCGGGGCGCACAATGAGCAGTTCTTC. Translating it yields CASSFSGAHNEQFF.

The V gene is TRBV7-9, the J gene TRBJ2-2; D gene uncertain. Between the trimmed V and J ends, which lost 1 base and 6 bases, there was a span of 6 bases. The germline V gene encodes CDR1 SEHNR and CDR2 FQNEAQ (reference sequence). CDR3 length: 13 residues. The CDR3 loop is CASSLDLPGELFF. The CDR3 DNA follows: TGTGCCAGCAGCTTAGACCTCCCCGGGGAGCTGTTTTTT.

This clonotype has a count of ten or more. The CDR3 DNA sequence: TGTGCCAGCAGTTTGAAGGCCACACTCGCTGAAGCTTTCTTT. Residues: CASSLKATLAEAFF. The gene calls are TRBV2 and TRBJ1-1; no definite D call. Germline assignment: CDR1 SNHLY and CDR2 FYNNEI. V was clipped by 5 bases and J by 6 bases, with 16 bases between them. The CDR3 contains 14 residues. The full variable domain, with the rest looked up from reference TRBV2 and TRBJ1-1, is EPEVTQTPSHQVTQMGQEVILRCVPISNHLYFYWYRQILGQKVEFLVSFYNNEISEKSEIFDDQFSVERPDGSNFTLKIRSTKLEDSAMYFCASSLKATLAEAFFGQGTRLTVV.

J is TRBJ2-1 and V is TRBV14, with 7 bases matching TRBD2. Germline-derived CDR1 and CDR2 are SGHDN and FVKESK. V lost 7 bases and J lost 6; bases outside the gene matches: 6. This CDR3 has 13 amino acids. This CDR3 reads CASIRSSGNEQFF. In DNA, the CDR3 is TGTGCCAGCATCCGCTCTAGCGGCAATGAGCAGTTCTTC.

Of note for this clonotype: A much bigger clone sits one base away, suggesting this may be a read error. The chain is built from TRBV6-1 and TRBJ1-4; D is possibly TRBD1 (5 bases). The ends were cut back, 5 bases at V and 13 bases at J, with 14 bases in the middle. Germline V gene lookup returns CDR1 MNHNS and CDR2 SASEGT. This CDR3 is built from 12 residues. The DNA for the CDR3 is TGTGCCAGCAGTCACCCGGGCGGGGGACTGTTTTTT. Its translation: CASSHPGGGLFF.

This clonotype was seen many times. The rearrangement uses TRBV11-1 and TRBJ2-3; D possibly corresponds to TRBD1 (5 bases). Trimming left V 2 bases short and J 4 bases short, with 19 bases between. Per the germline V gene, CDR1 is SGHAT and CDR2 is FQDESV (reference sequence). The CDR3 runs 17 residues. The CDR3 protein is CASSLIRSTVGPDTQYF. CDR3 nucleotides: TGTGCCAGCAGCTTAATTAGGTCGACAGTCGGTCCAGATACGCAGTATTTT.

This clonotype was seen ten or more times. Here the CDR3 reads CASKGTVTDTQYF. CDR3 bases: TGTGCCAGTAAGGGGACAGTCACAGATACGCAGTATTTT. The chain uses TRBV19 and TRBJ2-3, with TRBD1 identical over 7 bases. This CDR3 is 13 amino acids long. With V trimmed by 7 bases and J by 2 bases, 3 bases remained unmatched. The germline V gene has CDR1 LNHDA and CDR2 SQIVND (reference sequence). Combining the CDR3 with reference TRBV19 and TRBJ2-3 gives the whole variable domain DGGITQSPKYLFRKEGQNVTLSCEQNLNHDAMYWYRQDPGQGLRLIYYSQIVNDFQKGDIAEGYSVSREKKESFPLTVTSAQKNPTAFYLCASKGTVTDTQYFGPGTRLTVL.